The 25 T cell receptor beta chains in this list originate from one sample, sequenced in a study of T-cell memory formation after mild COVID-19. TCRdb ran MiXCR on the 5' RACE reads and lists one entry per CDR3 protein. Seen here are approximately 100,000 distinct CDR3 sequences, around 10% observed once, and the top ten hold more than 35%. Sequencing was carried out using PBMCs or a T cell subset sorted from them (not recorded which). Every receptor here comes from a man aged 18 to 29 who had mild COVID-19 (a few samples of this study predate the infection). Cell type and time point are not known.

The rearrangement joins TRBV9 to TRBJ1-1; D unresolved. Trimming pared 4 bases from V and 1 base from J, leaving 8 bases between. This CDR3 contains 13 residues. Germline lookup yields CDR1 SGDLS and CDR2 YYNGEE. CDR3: CASSTRTNTEAFF. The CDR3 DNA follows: TGTGCCAGCAGCACCCGGACGAACACTGAAGCTTTCTTT.

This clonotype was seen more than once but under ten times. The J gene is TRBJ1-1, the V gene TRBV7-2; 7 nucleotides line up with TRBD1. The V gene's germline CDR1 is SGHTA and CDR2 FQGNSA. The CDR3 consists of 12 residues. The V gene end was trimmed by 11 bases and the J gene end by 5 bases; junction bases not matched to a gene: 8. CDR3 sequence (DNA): TGTGCCCTACTGAGGGGGCCGACTGAAGCTTTCTTT. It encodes CALLRGPTEAFF.

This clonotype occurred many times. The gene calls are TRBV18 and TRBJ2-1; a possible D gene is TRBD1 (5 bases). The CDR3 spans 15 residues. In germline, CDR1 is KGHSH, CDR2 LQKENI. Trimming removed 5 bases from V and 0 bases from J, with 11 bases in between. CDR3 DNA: TGTGCCAGCTCAGTAGGGGTCAGCTCCTACAATGAGCAGTTCTTC. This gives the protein CASSVGVSSYNEQFF. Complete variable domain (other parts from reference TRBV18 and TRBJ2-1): NAGVMQNPRHLVRRRGQEARLRCSPMKGHSHVYWYRQLPEEGLKFMVYLQKENIIDESGMPKERFSAEFPKEGPSILRIQQVVRGDSAAYFCASSVGVSSYNEQFFGPGTRLTVL.

CDR3 nucleotide sequence: TGTGCCAGCAGTCTACTAGGGAATGAGCAGTTCTTC. This gives the protein CASSLLGNEQFF. This chain links TRBV12-3 or TRBV12-4 with TRBJ2-1; D possibly corresponds to TRBD2 (5 bases). Between the trimmed V and J ends, which lost 5 bases and 7 bases, there was a span of 9 bases. The CDR3 totals 12 residues.

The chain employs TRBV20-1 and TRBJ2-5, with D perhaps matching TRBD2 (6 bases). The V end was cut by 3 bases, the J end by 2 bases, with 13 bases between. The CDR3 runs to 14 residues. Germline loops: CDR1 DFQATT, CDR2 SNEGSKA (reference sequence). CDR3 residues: CSARSGSPQETQYF. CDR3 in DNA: TGCAGTGCTAGGTCCGGGAGTCCACAAGAGACCCAGTACTTC.

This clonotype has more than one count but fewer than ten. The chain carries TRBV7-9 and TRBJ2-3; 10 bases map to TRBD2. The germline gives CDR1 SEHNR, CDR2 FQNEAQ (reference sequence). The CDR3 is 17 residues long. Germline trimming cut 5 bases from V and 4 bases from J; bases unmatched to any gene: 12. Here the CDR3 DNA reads TGTGCCAGCAGCCTTCCCCTAAGCGGGGGGGCGGCAGATACGCAGTATTTT. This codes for CASSLPLSGGAADTQYF.

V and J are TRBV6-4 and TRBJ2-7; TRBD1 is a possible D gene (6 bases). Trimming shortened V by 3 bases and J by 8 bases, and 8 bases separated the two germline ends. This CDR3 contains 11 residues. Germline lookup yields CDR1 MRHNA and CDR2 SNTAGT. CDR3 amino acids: CASSEGGQQYF. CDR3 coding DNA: TGTGCCAGCAGTGAAGGGGGTCAGCAGTACTTC.

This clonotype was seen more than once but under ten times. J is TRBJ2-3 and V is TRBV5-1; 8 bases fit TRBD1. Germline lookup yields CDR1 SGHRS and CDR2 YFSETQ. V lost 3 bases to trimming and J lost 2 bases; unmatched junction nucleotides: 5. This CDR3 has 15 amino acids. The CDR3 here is CASSWGQAYTDTQYF. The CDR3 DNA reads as TGCGCCAGCAGCTGGGGACAGGCCTACACAGATACGCAGTATTTT.

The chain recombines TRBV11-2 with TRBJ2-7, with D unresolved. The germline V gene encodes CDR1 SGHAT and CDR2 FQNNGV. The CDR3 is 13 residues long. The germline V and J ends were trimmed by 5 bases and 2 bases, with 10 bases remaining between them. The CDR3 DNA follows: TGTGCCAGCAGCCGGATACAGACCTACGAGCAGTACGTC. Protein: CASSRIQTYEQYV.

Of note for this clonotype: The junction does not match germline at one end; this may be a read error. The CDR3 is CASSTRVGDTKYF. The CDR3 nucleotides are TGTGCCAGCAGTACCCGGGTTGGGGATACGAAGTATTTT. This chain uses TRBV12-3 or TRBV12-4 with TRBJ2-3, with D uncertain. This CDR3 is built from 13 residues.

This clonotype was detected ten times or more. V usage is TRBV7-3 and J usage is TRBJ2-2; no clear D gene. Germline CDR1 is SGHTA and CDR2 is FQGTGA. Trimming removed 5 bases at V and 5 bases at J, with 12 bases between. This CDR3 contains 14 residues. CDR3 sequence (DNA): TGTGCCAGCAGCCTATCCGTCCCAACCGGGGAGCTGTTTTTT. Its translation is CASSLSVPTGELFF. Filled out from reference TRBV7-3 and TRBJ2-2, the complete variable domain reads GAGVSQTPSNKVTEKGKYVELRCDPISGHTALYWYRQSLGQGPEFLIYFQGTGAADDSGLPNDRFFAVRPEGSVSTLKIQRTERGDSAVYLCASSLSVPTGELFFGEGSRLTVL.

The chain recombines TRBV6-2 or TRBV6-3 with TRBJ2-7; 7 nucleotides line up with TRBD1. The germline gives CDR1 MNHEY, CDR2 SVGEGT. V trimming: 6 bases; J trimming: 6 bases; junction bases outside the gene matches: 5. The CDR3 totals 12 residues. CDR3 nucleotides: TGTGCCAGCAGCCGACCAGGGGGCGAGCAGTACGTC. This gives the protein CASSRPGGEQYV.

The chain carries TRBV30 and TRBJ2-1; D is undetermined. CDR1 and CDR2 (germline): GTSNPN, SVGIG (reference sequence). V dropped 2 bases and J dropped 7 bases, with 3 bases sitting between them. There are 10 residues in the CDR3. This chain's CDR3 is CAWSTNEQFF. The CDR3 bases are TGTGCCTGGAGTACGAATGAGCAGTTCTTC.

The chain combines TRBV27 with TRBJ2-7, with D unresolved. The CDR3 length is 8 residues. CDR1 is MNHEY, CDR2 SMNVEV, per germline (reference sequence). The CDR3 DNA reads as TGTGGGCTAGGCGAGCAGTACGTC. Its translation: CGLGEQYV.

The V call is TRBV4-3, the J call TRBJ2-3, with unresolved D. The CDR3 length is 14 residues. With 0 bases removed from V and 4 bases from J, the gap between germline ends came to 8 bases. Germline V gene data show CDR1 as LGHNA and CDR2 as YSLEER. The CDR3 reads CASSQEGPSDTQYF. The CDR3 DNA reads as TGCGCCAGCAGCCAAGAAGGGCCCTCAGATACGCAGTATTTT.

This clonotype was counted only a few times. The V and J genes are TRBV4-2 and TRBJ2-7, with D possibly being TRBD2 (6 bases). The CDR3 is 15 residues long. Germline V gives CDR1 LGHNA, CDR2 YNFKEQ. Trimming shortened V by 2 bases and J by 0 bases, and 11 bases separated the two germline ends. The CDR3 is CASSQLGGSSYEQYF. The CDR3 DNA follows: TGTGCCAGCAGCCAACTCGGGGGAAGCTCCTACGAGCAGTACTTC.

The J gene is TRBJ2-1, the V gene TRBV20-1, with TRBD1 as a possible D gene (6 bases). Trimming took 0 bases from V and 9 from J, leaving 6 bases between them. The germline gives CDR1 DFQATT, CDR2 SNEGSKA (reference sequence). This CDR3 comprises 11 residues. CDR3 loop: CSAREGAEQFF. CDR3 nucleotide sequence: TGCAGTGCTAGAGAGGGGGCTGAGCAGTTCTTC.

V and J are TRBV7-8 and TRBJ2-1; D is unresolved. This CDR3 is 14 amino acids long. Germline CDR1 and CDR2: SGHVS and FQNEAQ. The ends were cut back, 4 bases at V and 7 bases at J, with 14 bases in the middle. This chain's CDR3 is CASSSPAIWNEQFF. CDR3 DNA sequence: TGTGCCAGCAGCTCACCCGCCATCTGGAATGAGCAGTTCTTC.

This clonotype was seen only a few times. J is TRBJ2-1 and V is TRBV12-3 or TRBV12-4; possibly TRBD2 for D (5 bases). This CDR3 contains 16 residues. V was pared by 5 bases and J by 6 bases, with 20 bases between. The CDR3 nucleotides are TGTGCCAGCAGTCCCCGGACGGAGTTGGCGGGCAATGAGCAGTTCTTC. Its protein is CASSPRTELAGNEQFF.

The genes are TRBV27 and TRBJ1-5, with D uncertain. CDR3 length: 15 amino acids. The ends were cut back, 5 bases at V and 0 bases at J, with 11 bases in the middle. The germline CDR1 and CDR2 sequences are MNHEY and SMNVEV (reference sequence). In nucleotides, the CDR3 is TGTGCCAGCAGTGGCCTAAGTACTAGCAATCAGCCCCAGCATTTT. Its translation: CASSGLSTSNQPQHF.

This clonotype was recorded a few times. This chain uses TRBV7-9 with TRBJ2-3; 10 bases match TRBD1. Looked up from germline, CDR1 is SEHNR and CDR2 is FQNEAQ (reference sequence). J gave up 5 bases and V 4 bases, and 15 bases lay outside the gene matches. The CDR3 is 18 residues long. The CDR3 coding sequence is TGTGCCAGCAGCTGGGAGAAATCGGGACAGGGGAATGTAGATACGCAGTATTTT. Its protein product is CASSWEKSGQGNVDTQYF.

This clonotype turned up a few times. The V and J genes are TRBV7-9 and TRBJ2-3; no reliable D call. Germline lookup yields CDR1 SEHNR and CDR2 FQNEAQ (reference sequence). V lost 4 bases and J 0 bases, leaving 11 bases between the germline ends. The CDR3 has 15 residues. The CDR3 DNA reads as TGTGCCAGCAGCTATCAGGCTACTAGCACAGATACGCAGTATTTT. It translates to CASSYQATSTDTQYF. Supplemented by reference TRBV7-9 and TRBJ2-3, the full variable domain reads DTGVSQNPRHKITKRGQNVTFRCDPISEHNRLYWYRQTLGQGPEFLTYFQNEAQLEKSRLLSDRFSAERPKGSFSTLEIQRTEQGDSAMYLCASSYQATSTDTQYFGPGTRLTVL.

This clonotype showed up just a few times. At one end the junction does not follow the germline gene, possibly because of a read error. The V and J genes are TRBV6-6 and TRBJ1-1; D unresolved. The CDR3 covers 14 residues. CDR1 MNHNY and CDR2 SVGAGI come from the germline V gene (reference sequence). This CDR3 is CASSDSGETLEAFF. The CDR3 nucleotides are TGTGCCAGCAGTGACTCGGGAGAGACTCTGGAAGCTTTCTTT.

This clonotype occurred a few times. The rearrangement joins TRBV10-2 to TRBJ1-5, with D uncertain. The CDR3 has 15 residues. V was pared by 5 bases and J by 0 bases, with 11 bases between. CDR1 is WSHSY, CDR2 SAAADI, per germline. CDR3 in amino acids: CASSYGLHSNQPQHF. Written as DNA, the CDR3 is TGCGCCAGCAGTTACGGGCTACATAGCAATCAGCCCCAGCATTTT.

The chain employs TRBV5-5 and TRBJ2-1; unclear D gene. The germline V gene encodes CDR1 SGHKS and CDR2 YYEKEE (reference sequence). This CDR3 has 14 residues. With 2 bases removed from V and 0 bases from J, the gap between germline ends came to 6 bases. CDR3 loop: CASSFLHSYNEQFF. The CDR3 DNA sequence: TGTGCCAGCAGCTTCTTGCACTCCTACAATGAGCAGTTCTTC. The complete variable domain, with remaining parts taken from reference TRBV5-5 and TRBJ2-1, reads DAGVTQSPTHLIKTRGQQVTLRCSPISGHKSVSWYQQVLGQGPQFIFQYYEKEERGRGNFPDRFSARQFPNYSSELNVNALLLGDSALYLCASSFLHSYNEQFFGPGTRLTVL.